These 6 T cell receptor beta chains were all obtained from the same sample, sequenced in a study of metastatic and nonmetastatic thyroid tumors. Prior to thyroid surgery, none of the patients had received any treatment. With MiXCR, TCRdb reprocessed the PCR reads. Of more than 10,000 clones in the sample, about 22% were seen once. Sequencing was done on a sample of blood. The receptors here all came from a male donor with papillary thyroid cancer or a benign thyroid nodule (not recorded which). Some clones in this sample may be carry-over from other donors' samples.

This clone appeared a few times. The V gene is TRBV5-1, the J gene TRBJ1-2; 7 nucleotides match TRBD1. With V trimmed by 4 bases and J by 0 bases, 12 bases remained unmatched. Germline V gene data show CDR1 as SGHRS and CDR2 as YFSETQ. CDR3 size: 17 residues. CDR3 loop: CASSKILTGPANYGYTF. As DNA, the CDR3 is TGCGCCAGCAGCAAGATTCTGACAGGGCCGGCTAACTATGGCTACACCTTC.

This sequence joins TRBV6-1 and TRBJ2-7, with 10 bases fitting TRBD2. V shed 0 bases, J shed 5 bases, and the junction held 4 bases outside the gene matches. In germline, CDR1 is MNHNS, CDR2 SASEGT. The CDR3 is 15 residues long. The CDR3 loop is CASSEASGGSDEQYF. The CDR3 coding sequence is TGTGCCAGCAGTGAAGCTAGCGGGGGGTCGGACGAGCAGTACTTC.

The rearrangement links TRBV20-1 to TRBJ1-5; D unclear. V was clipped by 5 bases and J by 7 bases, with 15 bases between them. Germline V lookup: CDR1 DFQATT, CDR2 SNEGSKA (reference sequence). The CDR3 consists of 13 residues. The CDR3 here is CSASDLSLQPQHF. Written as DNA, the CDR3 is TGCAGTGCTTCGGACCTGTCGTTGCAGCCCCAGCATTTT.

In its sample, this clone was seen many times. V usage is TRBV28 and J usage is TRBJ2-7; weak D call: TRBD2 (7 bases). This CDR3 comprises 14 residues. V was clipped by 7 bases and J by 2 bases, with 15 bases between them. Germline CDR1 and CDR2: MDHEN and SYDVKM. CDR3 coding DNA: TGTGCCAGCACCATAGGGGGGGACACCTACGAGCAGTACTTC. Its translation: CASTIGGDTYEQYF.

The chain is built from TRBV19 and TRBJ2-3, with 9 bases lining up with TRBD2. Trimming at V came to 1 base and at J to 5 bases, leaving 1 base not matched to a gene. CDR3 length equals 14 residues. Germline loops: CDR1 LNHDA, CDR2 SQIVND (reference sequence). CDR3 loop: CASSIASGKDTQYF. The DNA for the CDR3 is TGTGCCAGTAGTATAGCTAGCGGGAAAGATACGCAGTATTTT.

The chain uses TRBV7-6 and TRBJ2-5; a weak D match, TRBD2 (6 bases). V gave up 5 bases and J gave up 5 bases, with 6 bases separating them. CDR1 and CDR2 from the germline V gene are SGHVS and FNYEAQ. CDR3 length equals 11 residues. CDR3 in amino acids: CASSGGETQYF. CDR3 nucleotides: TGTGCCAGCAGCGGAGGGGAGACCCAGTACTTC. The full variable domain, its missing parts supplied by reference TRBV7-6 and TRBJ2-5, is GAGVSQSPRYKVTKRGQDVALRCDPISGHVSLYWYRQALGQGPEFLTYFNYEAQQDKSGLPNDRFSAERPEGSISTLTIQRTEQRDSAMYRCASSGGETQYFGPGTRLLVL.